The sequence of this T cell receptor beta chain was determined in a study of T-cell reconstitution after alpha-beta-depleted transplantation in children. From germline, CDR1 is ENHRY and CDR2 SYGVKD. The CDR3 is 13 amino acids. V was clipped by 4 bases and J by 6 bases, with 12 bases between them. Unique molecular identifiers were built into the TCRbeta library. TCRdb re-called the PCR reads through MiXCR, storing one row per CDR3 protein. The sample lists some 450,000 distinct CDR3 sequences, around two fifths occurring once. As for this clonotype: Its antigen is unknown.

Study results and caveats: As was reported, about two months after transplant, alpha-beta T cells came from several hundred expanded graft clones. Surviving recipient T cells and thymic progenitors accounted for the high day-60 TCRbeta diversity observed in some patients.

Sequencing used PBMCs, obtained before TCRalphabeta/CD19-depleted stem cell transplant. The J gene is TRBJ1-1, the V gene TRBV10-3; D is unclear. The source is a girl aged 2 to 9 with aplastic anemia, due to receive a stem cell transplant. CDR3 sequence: CAISVGPRAEAFF. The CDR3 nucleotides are TGTGCCATCAGTGTAGGCCCGAGGGCTGAAGCTTTCTTT.